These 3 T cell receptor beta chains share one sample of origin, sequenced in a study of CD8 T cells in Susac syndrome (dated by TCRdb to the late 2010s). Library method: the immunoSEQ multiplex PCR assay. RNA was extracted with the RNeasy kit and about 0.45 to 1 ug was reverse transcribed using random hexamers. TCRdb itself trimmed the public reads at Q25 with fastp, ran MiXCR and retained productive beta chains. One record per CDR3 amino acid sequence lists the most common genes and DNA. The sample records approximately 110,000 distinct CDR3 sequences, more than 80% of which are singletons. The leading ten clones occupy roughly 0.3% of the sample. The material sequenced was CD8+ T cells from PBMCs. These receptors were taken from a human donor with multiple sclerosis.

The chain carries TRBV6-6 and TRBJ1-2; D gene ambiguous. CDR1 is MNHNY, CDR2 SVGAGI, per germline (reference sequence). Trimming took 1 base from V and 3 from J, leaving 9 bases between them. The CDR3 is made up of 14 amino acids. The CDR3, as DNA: TGTGCCAGCAGTTACTTGGGTTTCGACTATGGCTACACCTTC. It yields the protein CASSYLGFDYGYTF.

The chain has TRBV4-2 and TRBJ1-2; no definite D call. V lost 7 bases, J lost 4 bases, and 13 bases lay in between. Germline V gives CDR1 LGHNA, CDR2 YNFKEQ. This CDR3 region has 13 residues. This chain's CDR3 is CASTNSSGYGYTF. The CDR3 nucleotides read TGTGCCAGCACAAACTCTTCTGGCTATGGCTACACCTTC.

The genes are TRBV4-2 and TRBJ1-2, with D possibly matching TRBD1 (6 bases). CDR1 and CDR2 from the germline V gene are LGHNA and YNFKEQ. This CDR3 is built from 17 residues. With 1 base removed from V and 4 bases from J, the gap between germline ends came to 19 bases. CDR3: CASSQVRGGGGPYGYTF. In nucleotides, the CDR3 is TGTGCCAGCAGCCAAGTACGAGGGGGAGGGGGTCCCTATGGCTACACCTTC.